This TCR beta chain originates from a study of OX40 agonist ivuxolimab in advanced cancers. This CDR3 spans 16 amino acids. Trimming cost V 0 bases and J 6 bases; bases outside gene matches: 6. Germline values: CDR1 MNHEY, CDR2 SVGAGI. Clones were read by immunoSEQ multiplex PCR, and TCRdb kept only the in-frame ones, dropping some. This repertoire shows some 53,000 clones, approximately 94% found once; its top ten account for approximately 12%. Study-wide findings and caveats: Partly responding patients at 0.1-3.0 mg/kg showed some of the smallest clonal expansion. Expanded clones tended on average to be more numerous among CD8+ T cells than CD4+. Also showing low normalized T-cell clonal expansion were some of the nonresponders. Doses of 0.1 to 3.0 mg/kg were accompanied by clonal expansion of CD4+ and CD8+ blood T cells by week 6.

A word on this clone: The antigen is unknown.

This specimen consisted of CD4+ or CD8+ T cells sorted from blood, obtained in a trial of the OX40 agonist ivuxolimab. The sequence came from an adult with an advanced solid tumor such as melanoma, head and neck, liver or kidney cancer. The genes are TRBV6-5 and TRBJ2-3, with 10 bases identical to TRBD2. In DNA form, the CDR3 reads TGTGCCAGCAGTTACTCGCCTAGCGGGAGAGGGGATACGCAGTATTTT. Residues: CASSYSPSGRGDTQYF.